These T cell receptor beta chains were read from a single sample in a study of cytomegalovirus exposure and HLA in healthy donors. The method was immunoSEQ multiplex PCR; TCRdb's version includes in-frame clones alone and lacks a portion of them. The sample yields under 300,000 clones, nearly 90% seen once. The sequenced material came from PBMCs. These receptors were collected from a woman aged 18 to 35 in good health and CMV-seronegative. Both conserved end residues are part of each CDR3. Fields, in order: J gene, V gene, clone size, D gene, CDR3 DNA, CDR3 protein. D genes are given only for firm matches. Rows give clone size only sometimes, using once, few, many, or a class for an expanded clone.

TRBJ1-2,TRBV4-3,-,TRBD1,TGCGCCAGCAGCCAAGATCGAGGGGGCGTCTATGGCTACACCTTC,CASSQDRGGVYGYTF
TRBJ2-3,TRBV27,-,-,TGTGCCAGCAGCACCCGGACCGGGAGCCAAGATACGCAGTATTTT,CASSTRTGSQDTQYF
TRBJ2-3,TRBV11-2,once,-,TGTGCCAGCACCCGCAGGAACAGGCTCACAGATACGCAGTATTTT,CASTRRNRLTDTQYF
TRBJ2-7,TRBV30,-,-,TGTGCCTGGAGCGGAGGGGTTTATTACGAGCAGTACTTC,CAWSGGVYYEQYF
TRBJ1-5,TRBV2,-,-,TGTGCCAGCAGTGTTGCCACCACTAATAGCAATCAGCCCCAGCATTTT,CASSVATTNSNQPQHF
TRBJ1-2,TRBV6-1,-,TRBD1,TGTGCCAGCAGTGAAGCACAGGGGGCTGGTGGCTACACCTTC,CASSEAQGAGGYTF
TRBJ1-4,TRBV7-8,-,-,TGTGCCAGCAGCTCGACAGGAAACAATGAAAAACTGTTTTTT,CASSSTGNNEKLFF
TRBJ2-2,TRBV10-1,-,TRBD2,TGCGCCAGCAGTGAACCAGCGGGGGGGCCGTTAACCGGGGAGCTGTTTTTT,CASSEPAGGPLTGELFF
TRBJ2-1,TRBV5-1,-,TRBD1,TGCGCCAGCAGCACATCAGGGGGAGACTACAATGAGCAGTTCTTC,CASSTSGGDYNEQFF
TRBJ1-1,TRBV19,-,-,TGTGCCAGTAGTTTTAGAGCGAATGAAGCTTTCTTT,CASSFRANEAFF
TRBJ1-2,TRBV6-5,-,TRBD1,TGTGCCAGCACTCAAGGGGGCGGCTATGGCTACACCTTC,CASTQGGGYGYTF
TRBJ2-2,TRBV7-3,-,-,TGTGCCAGCAGCCTCGACTCGGCCGGGGAGCTGTTTTTT,CASSLDSAGELFF
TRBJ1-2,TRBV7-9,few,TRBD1,TGTGCCAGCAGCTTAGGTGACAGGGGGAGAGACTATGGCTACACCTTC,CASSLGDRGRDYGYTF
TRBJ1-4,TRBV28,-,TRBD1,TGTGCCAGCAGTTCGCCCGGGACAGGGGGTTATGAAAAACTGTTTTTT,CASSSPGTGGYEKLFF
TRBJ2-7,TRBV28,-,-,TGTGCCAGCAGTTTACGCGCCCATTCCTCCTACGAGCAGTACTTC,CASSLRAHSSYEQYF
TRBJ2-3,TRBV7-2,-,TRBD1,TGTGCCAGCAGCCCCATAACCCCCGGACAGGGGGCAGATACGCAGTATTTT,CASSPITPGQGADTQYF
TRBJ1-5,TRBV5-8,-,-,TGTGCCAGCAGCTTTTTGGGGAGGTACAATCAGCCCCAGCATTTT,CASSFLGRYNQPQHF
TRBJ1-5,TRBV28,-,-,TGTGCCACCCAAGGGGAGCCCCAGCATTTT,CATQGEPQHF
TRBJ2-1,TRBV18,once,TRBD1,TGTGCCAGCTCACCCTGGACAGGGAATAGCTACAATGAGCAGTTCTTC,CASSPWTGNSYNEQFF
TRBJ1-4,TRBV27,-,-,TGTGCCAGCCCTTTCATAGGGGGGGCTAATGAAAAACTGTTTTTT,CASPFIGGANEKLFF
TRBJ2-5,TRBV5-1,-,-,TGCGCCAGCAGCTCCTCCACAGGGTTTCAGGAGACCCAGTACTTC,CASSSSTGFQETQYF
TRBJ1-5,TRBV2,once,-,TGTGCCAGCAGTGCTGCACAGTATAGCAATCAGCCCCAGCATTTT,CASSAAQYSNQPQHF
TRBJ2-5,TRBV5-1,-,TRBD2,TGCGCCAGCAGCTTGGCGCGAGACGGACTAGCGGGAGAGACCCAGTACTTC,CASSLARDGLAGETQYF
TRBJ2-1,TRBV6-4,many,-,TGTGCCAGCAGTGACTCGGACAACAATGAGCAGTTCTTC,CASSDSDNNEQFF
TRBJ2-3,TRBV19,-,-,TGTGCCAGTAGTATAGATAAGGGGGTTAGCACAGATACGCAGTATTTT,CASSIDKGVSTDTQYF
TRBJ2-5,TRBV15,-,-,TGTGCCACCAGCAGTGACTCTCGGGGTGCGTGGGAGACCCAGTACTTC,CATSSDSRGAWETQYF
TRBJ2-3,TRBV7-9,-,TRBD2,TGTGCCAGCAGCCCTTGGGGACTAGCGGGGGGAACTAGCACAGATACGCAGTATTTT,CASSPWGLAGGTSTDTQYF
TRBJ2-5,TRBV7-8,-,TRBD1,TGTGCCAGCAGCTTAGAAGGGACAGTTAGAAAGACCCAGTACTTC,CASSLEGTVRKTQYF
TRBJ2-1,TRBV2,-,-,TGTGCCAGCAGTGATAGTGACAGGAGTTTGGGTGAGCAGTTCTTC,CASSDSDRSLGEQFF
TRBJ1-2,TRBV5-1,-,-,TGCGCCAGCAGCCCACCCCCGGACAGTGCTAACTATGGCTACACCTTC,CASSPPPDSANYGYTF
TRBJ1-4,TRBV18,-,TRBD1,TGTGCCAGCTCACCAGGGACAGTAGTGAATGAAAAACTGTTTTTT,CASSPGTVVNEKLFF
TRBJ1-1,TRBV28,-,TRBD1,TGTGCCACAAGTTTGGGGTTCAGGGGGGCGGGTATGAACACTGAAGCTTTCTTT,CATSLGFRGAGMNTEAFF
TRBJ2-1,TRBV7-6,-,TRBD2,TGTGCCAGCAGTTATTACCTCTCCCCGCGGGGGGGCGATTGGAATGAGCAGTTCTTC,CASSYYLSPRGGDWNEQFF
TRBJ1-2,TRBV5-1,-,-,TGCGCCAGCAGCTTGGCCGGGGACTCCCTCAGGGATGGCTACACCTTC,CASSLAGDSLRDGYTF
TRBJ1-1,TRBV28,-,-,TGTGCCAGCACCGATATCGGGGGAGCTTTCTTT,CASTDIGGAFF
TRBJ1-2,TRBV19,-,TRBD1,TGTGCCAGTACCACACACAGGGGGCGCGGCTATGGCTACACCTTC,CASTTHRGRGYGYTF
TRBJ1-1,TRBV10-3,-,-,TGTGCCATCAGTCCACGGGGGAACACTGAAGCTTTCTTT,CAISPRGNTEAFF
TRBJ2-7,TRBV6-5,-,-,TGTGCCAGCAGTTCTCTCGACAACTGGTACGAGCAGTACTTC,CASSSLDNWYEQYF
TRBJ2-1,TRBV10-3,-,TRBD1,TGTGCCATCAGTGTCCTGGGACAGGGGGCGGTGAATGAGCAGTTCTTC,CAISVLGQGAVNEQFF
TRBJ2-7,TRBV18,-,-,TGTGCCAGCTCAAAACCCGGGGGGCTTAACTACGAGCAGTACTTC,CASSKPGGLNYEQYF
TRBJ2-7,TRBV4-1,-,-,TGCGCCAGCAGCCAAGGGCGGAGAGCCTACGAGCAGTACTTC,CASSQGRRAYEQYF
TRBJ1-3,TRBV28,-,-,TGTGCCAGCAGTTCCGACGGGGTTAGGGGAAACACCATATATTTT,CASSSDGVRGNTIYF
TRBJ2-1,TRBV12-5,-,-,TGTGCTAGTGGTACCGACTTTTTAAGGGGCTCGGATGAGCAGTTCTTC,CASGTDFLRGSDEQFF
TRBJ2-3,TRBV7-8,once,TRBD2,TGTGCCAGCAGCTCCAGGACTAGCGGTTGGGCAGATACGCAGTATTTT,CASSSRTSGWADTQYF
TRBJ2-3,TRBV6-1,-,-,TGTGCCACCTCCAGGGGAACAGATACGCAGTATTTT,CATSRGTDTQYF
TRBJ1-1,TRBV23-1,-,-,TGCGCCAGCAGTCAGAGTCAGGGTCGAGGGAACACTGAAGCTTTCTTT,CASSQSQGRGNTEAFF